This TCR beta chain was sequenced for a study of T cell changes during pregnancy in multiple sclerosis. Method: immunoSEQ multiplex PCR; TCRdb's copy keeps in-frame clones and lacks some. The profile shows around 100,000 clones, roughly 92% of them singletons. Specimen: peripheral blood, collected in the second trimester of pregnancy. This receptor was identified in a female donor with multiple sclerosis, enrolled in a pregnancy study.

The CDR3 nucleotides are TGTGCCAGCAGTTTCGGGGGGGGGTCCTACAATGAGCAGTTCTTC. It yields the protein CASSFGGGSYNEQFF. J is TRBJ2-1 and V is TRBV27; 8 positions match TRBD2. V was clipped by 3 bases and J by 1 base; unmatched bases: 2. The CDR3 loop spans 15 amino acids. CDR1 MNHEY and CDR2 SMNVEV come from the germline V gene (reference sequence).